This T cell receptor (beta chain) is drawn from a study of cytomegalovirus exposure and HLA in healthy donors. Use of 60 Vbeta and 13 Jbeta primers characterized the PCR. Libraries were prepared by immunoSEQ multiplex PCR; TCRdb keeps only in-frame clonotypes and omits some of them. The sample lists approximately 180,000 clones, about 80% seen once, with approximately 6.3% in the top ten. Unrecorded immune exposure was likely among donors, who were nominally healthy when sampled. Study-wide results and limits: In an earlier analysis, most TCR beta V segments were productive about 87% or about 30% of the time. Per a later analysis, HLA-associated TCR beta chains showed more clonal expansion than other, equally common TCR beta chains. Later analysis reportedly placed an Asian-associated ancestry cluster below the roughly 600-donor mean in N-insertions.

Germline V lookup: CDR1 LNHNV, CDR2 YYDKDF (reference sequence). With 0 bases removed from V and 7 bases from J, the gap between germline ends came to 16 bases. CDR3 length: 15 amino acids. Notes on this clone: What it recognizes is unknown.

The genes are TRBV15 and TRBJ2-7; TRBD1 is a possible D gene (5 bases). This clonotype originated in a middle-aged man in good health and CMV-seropositive. Material for sequencing was PBMCs. DNA of the CDR3: TGTGCCACCAGCAGAGATAATTTAGGGGTTGGAGAGCAGTACTTC. The encoded protein is CATSRDNLGVGEQYF.